This T cell receptor (beta chain) was retrieved from a study of Ad26.COV2.S vaccination and SARS-CoV-2 variants. The wider study: Sample donor was a member of the COV1001 Ad26.COV2.S trial arm. Study conclusions and caveats: Overall T cell responses may have been underestimated by the analyses of TCR breadth and depth. Vaccinees and placebo recipients showed similar non-spike TCR breadth. After vaccination, substantial breadth of spike-specific CD8+ and CD4+ responses was reported.

A word on this clone: The antigen is unknown.

This CDR3 is 14 amino acids long. V was cut by 5 bases and J by 11 bases, with 19 bases left in between. Germline CDR1 and CDR2: SNHLY and FYNNEI. Clones were sequenced by immunoSEQ multiplex PCR, and TCRdb holds only the in-frame ones, with some missing. Altogether about 440,000 clones are present, approximately 88% being singletons, with the ten largest covering roughly 13%. Treatment denoted: some 20 received Ad26.COV2.S at low or high dose, single or two shots; several received placebo; per-sample allocation not given. Day 63 following the first vaccine or placebo injection was when the samples were taken.

Sequenced material: peripheral blood, taken in a trial of Ad26.COV2.S vaccine versus placebo. V and J are TRBV2 and TRBJ2-4; D not resolved. The sequence derives from a person aged 18-60 years who received the Ad26.COV2.S COVID-19 vaccine or a placebo. The CDR3 loop is CASSPTASLHVQYF. DNA of the CDR3: TGTGCCAGCAGTCCTACAGCGTCCCTTCACGTTCAGTACTTC.